A selection of T cell receptor beta chains follows, all from one sample in a study of CD8 T cells in ankylosing spondylitis. TCRdb processed the 5' RACE reads anew with MiXCR; each CDR3 protein has one entry. The sample records under 150,000 distinct CDR3 sequences, more than 7% being singletons. The source material was synovial fluid, either unsorted or a sorted T cell fraction (not recorded which). Receptor source: a male donor with ankylosing spondylitis. The CDR3 runs from the conserved cysteine through the conserved F or W. The D gene is left open where the match is weak. A row's size may be missing; if present it is once, few, many or a size class.

d_gene: TRBD1; abundance: few; j_gene: TRBJ1-1; v_gene: TRBV6-1; CDR3aa: CASSAQLTGVSEAFF; CDR3nt: TGTGCCAGCAGTGCCCAGTTGACAGGGGTCTCTGAAGCTTTCTTT
d_gene: TRBD2; abundance: many; j_gene: TRBJ2-3; v_gene: TRBV4-2; CDR3aa: CASSQDTAGGQDTQYF; CDR3nt: TGTGCCAGCAGCCAGGATACAGCGGGGGGGCAAGATACGCAGTATTTT
d_gene: .; abundance: many; j_gene: TRBJ2-3; v_gene: TRBV4-2; CDR3aa: CASSQGLTASTDTQYF; CDR3nt: TGCGCCAGCAGCCAAGGTTTGACGGCTAGCACAGATACGCAGTATTTT
d_gene: .; abundance: many; j_gene: TRBJ2-3; v_gene: TRBV4-3; CDR3aa: CASSARGSGTDTQYF; CDR3nt: TGCGCCAGCAGCGCTAGAGGGAGTGGCACAGATACGCAGTATTTT
d_gene: TRBD1; abundance: many; j_gene: TRBJ1-2; v_gene: TRBV25-1; CDR3aa: CASSTRQGREGYTF; CDR3nt: TGTGCCAGCAGTACTCGACAGGGACGTGAAGGCTACACCTTC
d_gene: .; abundance: many; j_gene: TRBJ2-7; v_gene: TRBV10-2; CDR3aa: CASSEWVRYEQYF; CDR3nt: TGCGCCAGCAGTGAGTGGGTTAGGTACGAGCAGTACTTC
d_gene: .; abundance: .; j_gene: TRBJ1-2; v_gene: TRBV14; CDR3aa: CASSQDLNYGYTF; CDR3nt: TGTGCCAGCAGCCAAGATCTTAACTATGGCTACACCTTC
d_gene: .; abundance: .; j_gene: TRBJ1-1; v_gene: TRBV7-2; CDR3aa: CASRPTHTGGTEAFF; CDR3nt: TGTGCCAGCAGACCTACCCACACCGGAGGGACTGAAGCTTTCTTT
d_gene: TRBD1; abundance: few; j_gene: TRBJ1-4; v_gene: TRBV28; CDR3aa: CASSQATFRDRREKLFF; CDR3nt: TGTGCCAGCAGCCAGGCCACGTTCCGGGACAGGCGGGAAAAACTGTTTTTT
d_gene: .; abundance: few; j_gene: TRBJ2-6; v_gene: TRBV7-2; CDR3aa: CASSLNAGANVLTF; CDR3nt: TGTGCCAGCAGCTTAAACGCCGGGGCCAACGTCCTGACTTTC
d_gene: TRBD2; abundance: few; j_gene: TRBJ2-3; v_gene: TRBV4-2; CDR3aa: CASSSRREGADTQYF; CDR3nt: TGTGCCAGCAGCTCTCGTCGGGAGGGCGCAGATACGCAGTATTTT
d_gene: .; abundance: many; j_gene: TRBJ2-4; v_gene: TRBV19; CDR3aa: CASSKTAYENIQYF; CDR3nt: TGTGCCAGTAGTAAGACGGCCTATGAAAACATTCAGTACTTC
d_gene: .; abundance: .; j_gene: TRBJ1-1; v_gene: TRBV5-1; CDR3aa: CASSLAVMNTEAFF; CDR3nt: TGCGCCAGCAGCTTGGCTGTCATGAACACTGAAGCTTTCTTT
d_gene: .; abundance: .; j_gene: TRBJ1-1; v_gene: TRBV12-3/TRBV12-4; CDR3aa: CASSLGLTQAFF; CDR3nt: TGTGCCAGCAGTTTAGGGCTCACACAAGCTTTCTTT